This T cell receptor (beta chain) was captured in a study of blood T cell repertoires in COVID-19. About the study: Both acute and convalescent COVID-19 samples were obtained from the United States, Italy and Spain. PBMCs, B-cell-depleted T cells, or T cells were the source of the cDNA or gDNA that made up the material.

Source study methods: Reference gene primer amplification gave nucleated cell count estimates. Generated by immunoSEQ multiplex PCR, the TCRdb table keeps only in-frame clones and is missing some. V and J calls and clone size come straight from that table; D and trimming were deduced from the DNA. The sample carries under 250,000 clones, around three quarters recorded once. This receptor was identified in a woman in her seventies with acute or convalescent COVID-19. Sequences were obtained from peripheral blood.

CDR3 amino acids: CASSPGLAYNEQFF. The CDR3 region has the DNA TGTGCCAGCAGCCCCGGACTAGCCTACAATGAGCAGTTCTTC. The chain has TRBV7-6 and TRBJ2-1, with 7 bases fitting TRBD2. The V gene's germline CDR1 is SGHVS and CDR2 FNYEAQ. There are 14 residues in the CDR3. J lost 2 bases, V lost 5 bases, and 3 bases had no gene match.